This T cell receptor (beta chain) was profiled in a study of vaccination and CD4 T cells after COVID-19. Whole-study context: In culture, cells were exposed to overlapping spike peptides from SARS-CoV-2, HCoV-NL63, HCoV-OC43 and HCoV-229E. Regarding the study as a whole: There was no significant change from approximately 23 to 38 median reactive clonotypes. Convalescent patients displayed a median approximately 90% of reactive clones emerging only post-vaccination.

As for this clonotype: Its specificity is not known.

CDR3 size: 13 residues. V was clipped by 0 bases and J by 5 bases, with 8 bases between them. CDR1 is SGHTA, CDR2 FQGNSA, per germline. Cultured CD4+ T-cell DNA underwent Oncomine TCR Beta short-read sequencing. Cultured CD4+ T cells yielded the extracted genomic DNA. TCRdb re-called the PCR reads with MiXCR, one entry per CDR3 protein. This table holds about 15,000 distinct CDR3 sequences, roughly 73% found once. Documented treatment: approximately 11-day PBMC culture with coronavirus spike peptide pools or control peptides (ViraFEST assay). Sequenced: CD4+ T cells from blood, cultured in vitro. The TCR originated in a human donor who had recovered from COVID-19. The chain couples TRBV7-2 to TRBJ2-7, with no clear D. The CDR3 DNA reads TGTGCCAGCAGCTTAGCACATGCCCACGAGCAGTACTTC. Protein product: CASSLAHAHEQYF.